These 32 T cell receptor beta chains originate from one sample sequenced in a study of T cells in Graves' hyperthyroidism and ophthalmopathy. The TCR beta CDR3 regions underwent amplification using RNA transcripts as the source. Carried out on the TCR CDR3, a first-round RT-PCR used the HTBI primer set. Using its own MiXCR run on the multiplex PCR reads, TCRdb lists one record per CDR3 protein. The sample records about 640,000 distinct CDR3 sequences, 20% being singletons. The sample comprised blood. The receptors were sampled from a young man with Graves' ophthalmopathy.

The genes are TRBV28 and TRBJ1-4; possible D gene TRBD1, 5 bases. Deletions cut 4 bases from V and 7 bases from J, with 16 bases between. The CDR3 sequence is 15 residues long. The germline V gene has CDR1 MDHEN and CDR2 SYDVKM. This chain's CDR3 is CASSSPRELGEKLFF. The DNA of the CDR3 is TGTGCCAGCAGTTCCCCCAGGGAATTGGGTGAAAAACTGTTTTTT.

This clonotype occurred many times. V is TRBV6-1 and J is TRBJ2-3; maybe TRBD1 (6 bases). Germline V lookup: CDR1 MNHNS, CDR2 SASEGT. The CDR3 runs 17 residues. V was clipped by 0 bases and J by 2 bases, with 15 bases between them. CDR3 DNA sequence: TGTGCCAGCAGTGAAGCGCAGGGGCATCAGCTCACAGATACGCAGTATTTT. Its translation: CASSEAQGHQLTDTQYF.

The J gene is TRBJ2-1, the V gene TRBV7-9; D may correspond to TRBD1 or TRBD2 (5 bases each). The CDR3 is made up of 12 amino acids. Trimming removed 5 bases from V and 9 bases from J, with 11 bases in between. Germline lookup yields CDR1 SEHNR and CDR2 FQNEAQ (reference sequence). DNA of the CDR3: TGTGCCAGCAGCAAGGGACGGAGTGAGCAGTTCTTC. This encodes CASSKGRSEQFF. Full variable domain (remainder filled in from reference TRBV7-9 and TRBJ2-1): DTGVSQNPRHKITKRGQNVTFRCDPISEHNRLYWYRQTLGQGPEFLTYFQNEAQLEKSRLLSDRFSAERPKGSFSTLEIQRTEQGDSAMYLCASSKGRSEQFFGPGTRLTVL.

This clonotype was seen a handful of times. CDR3 sequence reads: CASRPRGPAYEQYF. CDR3 coding DNA: TGTGCCAGCAGACCTCGGGGGCCAGCCTACGAGCAGTACTTC. The gene calls are TRBV14 and TRBJ2-7; perhaps D is TRBD1 or TRBD2 (6 bases each). Germline V gene data show CDR1 as SGHDN and CDR2 as FVKESK. The CDR3 runs to 14 residues. V was clipped by 6 bases and J by 2 bases, with 14 bases between them.

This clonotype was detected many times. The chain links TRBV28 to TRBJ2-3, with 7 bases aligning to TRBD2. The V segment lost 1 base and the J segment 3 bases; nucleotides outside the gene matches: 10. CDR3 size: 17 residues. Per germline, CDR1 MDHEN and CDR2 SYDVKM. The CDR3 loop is CASSLSSGAAGTDTQYF. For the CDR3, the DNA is TGTGCCAGCAGTTTATCGAGCGGGGCGGCGGGAACAGATACGCAGTATTTT.

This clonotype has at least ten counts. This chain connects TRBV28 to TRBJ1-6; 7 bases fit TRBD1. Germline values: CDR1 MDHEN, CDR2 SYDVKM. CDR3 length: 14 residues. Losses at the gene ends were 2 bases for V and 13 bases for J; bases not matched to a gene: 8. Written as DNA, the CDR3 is TGTGCCAGCAGTTTACCGACAGGGTTTGGGCCCCTCCACTTT. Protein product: CASSLPTGFGPLHF.

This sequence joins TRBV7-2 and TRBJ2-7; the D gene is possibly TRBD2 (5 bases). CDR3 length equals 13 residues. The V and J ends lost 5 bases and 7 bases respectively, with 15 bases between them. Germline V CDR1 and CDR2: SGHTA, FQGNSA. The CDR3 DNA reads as TGTGCCAGCAGCGTTGGGAGTAGTAGGGAGCAGTACTTC. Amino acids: CASSVGSSREQYF.

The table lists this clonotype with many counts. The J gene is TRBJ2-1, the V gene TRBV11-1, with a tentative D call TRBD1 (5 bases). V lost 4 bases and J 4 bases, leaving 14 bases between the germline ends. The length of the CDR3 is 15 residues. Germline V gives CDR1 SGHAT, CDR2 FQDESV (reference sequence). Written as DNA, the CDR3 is TGTGCCAGCAGCTCAGGGCATGTCGTGTACAATGAGCAGTTCTTC. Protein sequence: CASSSGHVVYNEQFF.

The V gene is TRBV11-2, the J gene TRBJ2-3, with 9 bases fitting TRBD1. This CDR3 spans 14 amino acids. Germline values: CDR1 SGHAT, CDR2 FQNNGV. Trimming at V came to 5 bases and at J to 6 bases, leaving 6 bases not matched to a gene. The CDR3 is CASSTGQGGDTQYF. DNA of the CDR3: TGTGCCAGCAGCACGGGACAGGGAGGCGATACGCAGTATTTT.

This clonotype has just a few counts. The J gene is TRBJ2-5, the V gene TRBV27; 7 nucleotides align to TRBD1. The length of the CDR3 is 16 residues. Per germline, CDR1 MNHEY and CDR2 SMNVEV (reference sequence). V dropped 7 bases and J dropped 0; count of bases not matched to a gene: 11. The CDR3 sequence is CASMSLTGVYQETQYF. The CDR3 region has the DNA TGTGCCAGCATGTCGTTAACAGGGGTGTACCAAGAGACCCAGTACTTC.

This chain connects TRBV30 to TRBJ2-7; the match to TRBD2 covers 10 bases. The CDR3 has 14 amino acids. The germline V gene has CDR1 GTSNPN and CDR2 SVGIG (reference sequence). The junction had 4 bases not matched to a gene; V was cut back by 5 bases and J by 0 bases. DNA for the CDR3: TGTGCCTGGCTCCCTAGCGGGAGCTCCTACGAGCAGTACTTC. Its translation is CAWLPSGSSYEQYF.

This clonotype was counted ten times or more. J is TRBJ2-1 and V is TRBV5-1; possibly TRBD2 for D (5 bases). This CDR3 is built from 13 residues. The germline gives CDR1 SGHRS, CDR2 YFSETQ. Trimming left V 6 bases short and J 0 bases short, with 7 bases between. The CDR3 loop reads CASMGSSYNEQFF. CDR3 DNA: TGCGCCAGCATGGGGAGCTCCTACAATGAGCAGTTCTTC.

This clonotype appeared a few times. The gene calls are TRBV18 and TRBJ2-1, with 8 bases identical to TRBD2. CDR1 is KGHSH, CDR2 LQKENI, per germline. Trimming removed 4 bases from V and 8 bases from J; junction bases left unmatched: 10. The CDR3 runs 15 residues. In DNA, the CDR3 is TGTGCCAGCTCACTGGGACTAGTTTCGGGGGATGAGCAGTTCTTC. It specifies CASSLGLVSGDEQFF.

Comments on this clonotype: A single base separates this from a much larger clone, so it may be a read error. Here the CDR3 reads CTSSFSGTSYNEQFF. CDR3 sequence (DNA): TGTACCAGCAGTTTTAGCGGGACGTCCTACAATGAGCAGTTCTTC. V and J are TRBV11-2 and TRBJ2-1; 8 nucleotides line up with TRBD2. Looked up from germline, CDR1 is SGHAT and CDR2 is FQNNGV. The length of the CDR3 is 15 residues.

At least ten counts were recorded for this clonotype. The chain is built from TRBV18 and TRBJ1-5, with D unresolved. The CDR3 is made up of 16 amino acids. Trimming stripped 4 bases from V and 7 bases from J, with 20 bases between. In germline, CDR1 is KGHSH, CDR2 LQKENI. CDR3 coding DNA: TGTGCCAGCTCACGTGTCCCGGGCCTAAGCCGGCAGCCCCAGCATTTT. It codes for CASSRVPGLSRQPQHF.

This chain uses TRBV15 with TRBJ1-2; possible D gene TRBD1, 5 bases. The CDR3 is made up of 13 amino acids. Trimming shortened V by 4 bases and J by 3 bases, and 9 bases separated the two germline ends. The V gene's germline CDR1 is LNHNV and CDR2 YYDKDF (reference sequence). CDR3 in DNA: TGTGCCACCAGCACCCGGGGCTACTATGGCTACACCTTC. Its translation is CATSTRGYYGYTF.

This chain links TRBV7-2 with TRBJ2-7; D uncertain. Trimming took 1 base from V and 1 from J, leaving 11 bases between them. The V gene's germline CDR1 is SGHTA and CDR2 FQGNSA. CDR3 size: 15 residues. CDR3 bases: TGTGCCAGCAGCTTAGTCGACGGGCTTTCCTACGAGCAGTACTTC. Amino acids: CASSLVDGLSYEQYF.

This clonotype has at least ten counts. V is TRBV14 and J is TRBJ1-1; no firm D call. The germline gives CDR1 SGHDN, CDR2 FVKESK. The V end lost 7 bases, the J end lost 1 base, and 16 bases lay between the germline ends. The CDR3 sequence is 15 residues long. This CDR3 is CASTSSLGANTEAFF. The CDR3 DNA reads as TGTGCCAGCACCTCCTCCCTGGGAGCGAACACTGAAGCTTTCTTT.

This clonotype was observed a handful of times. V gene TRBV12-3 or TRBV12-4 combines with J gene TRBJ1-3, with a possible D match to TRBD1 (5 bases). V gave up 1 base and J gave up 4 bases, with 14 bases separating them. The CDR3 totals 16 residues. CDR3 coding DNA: TGTGCCAGCAGTTTAGTAACCGGGGCGCGGGGAAACACCATATATTTT. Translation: CASSLVTGARGNTIYF.

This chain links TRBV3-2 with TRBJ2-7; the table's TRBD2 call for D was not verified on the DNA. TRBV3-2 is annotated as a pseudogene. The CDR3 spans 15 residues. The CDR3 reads CASSLTGTPAGEQYF. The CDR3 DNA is TGTGCCAGCAGCCTAACCGGGACTCCAGCCGGGGAGCAGTACTTC.

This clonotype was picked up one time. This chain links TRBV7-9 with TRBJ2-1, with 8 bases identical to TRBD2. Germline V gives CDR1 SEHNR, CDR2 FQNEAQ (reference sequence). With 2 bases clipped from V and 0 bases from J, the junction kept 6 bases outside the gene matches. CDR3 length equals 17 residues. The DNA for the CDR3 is TGTGCCAGCAGCTTACGTAGCGGGACAAACTCCTACAATGAGCAGTTCTTC. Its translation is CASSLRSGTNSYNEQFF.

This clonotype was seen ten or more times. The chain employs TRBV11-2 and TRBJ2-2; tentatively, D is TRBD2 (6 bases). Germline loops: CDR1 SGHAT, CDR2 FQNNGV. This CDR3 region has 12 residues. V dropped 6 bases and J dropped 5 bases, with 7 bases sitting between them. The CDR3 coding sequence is TGTGCCAGCAGTGGGGGGACCGGGGAGCTGTTTTTT. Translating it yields CASSGGTGELFF.

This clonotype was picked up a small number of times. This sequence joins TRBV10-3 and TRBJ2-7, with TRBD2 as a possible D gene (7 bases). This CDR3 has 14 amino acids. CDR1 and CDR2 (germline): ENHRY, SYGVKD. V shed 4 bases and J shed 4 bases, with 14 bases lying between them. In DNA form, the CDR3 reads TGTGCCATCAGTGGGGGGCTAGCGGAATACGAGCAGTACTTC. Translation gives CAISGGLAEYEQYF.

The CDR3 DNA reads TGCGCCAGCAGCTTGGGGACTAGCCTGACAGATACGCAGTATTTT. Translating it yields CASSLGTSLTDTQYF. This rearrangement joins TRBV5-1 to TRBJ2-3; 8 bases match TRBD2. The CDR3 sequence is 15 residues long. CDR1 is SGHRS and CDR2 is YFSETQ in the germline V gene. V lost 0 bases, J lost 3 bases, and 3 bases stayed unmatched.

The CDR3 loop reads CASSVGATPSYNEQFF. For the CDR3, the DNA is TGTGCCAGCAGCGTAGGGGCCACTCCCTCCTACAATGAGCAGTTCTTC. V and J are TRBV9 and TRBJ2-1; D not certain. This CDR3 spans 16 amino acids. V lost 0 bases and J 0 bases, leaving 10 bases between the germline ends. Looked up from germline, CDR1 is SGDLS and CDR2 is YYNGEE.

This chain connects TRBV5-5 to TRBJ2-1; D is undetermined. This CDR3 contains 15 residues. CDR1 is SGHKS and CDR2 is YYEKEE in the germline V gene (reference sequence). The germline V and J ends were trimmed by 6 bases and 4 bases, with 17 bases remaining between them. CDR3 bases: TGTGCCAGCACCTCGGGTGGAAAGATATACAATGAGCAGTTCTTC. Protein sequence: CASTSGGKIYNEQFF.

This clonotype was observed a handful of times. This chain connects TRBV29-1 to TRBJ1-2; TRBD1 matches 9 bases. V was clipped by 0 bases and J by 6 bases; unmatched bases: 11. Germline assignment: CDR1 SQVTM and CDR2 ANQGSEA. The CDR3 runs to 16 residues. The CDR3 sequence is CSVEDRVVDRGNGYTF. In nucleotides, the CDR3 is TGCAGCGTTGAAGATAGGGTTGTGGACAGGGGCAATGGCTACACCTTC.

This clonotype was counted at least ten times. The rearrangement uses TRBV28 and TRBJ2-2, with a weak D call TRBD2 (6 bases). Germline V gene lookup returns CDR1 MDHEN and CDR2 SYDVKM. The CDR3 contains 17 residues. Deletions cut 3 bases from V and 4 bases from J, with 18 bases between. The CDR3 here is CASSFVADLTPTGELFF. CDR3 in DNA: TGTGCCAGCAGTTTCGTAGCGGACCTTACCCCCACCGGGGAGCTGTTTTTT.

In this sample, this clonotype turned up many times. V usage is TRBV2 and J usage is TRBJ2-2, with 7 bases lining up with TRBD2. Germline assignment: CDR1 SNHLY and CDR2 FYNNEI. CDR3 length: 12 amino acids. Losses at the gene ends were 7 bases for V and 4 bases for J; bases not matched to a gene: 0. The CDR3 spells CASTSGTGELFF. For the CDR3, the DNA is TGTGCCAGCACTAGCGGCACCGGGGAGCTGTTTTTT.

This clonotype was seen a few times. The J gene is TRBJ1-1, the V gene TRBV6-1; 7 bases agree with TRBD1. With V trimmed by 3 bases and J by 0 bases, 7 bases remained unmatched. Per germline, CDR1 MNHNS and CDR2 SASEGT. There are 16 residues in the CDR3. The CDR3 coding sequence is TGTGCCAGCAGTGAGTCGGGACAGATCATGAACACTGAAGCTTTCTTT. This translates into CASSESGQIMNTEAFF.

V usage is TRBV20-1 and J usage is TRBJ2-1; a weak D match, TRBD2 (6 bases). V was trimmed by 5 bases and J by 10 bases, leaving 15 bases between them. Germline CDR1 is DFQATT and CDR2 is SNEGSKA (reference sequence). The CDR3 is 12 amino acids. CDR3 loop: CSAARLVLEQFF. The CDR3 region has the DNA TGCAGTGCTGCCCGACTAGTTCTAGAGCAGTTCTTC.

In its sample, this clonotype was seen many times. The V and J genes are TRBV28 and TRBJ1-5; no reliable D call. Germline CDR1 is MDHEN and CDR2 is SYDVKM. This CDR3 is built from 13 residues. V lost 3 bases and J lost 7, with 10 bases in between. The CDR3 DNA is TGTGCCAGCAGTTTCTCGGGGAACCAGCCCCAGCATTTT. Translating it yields CASSFSGNQPQHF. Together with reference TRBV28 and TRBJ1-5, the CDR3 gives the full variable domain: DVKVTQSSRYLVKRTGEKVFLECVQDMDHENMFWYRQDPGLGLRLIYFSYDVKMKEKGDIPEGYSVSREKKERFSLILESASTNQTSMYLCASSFSGNQPQHFGDGTRLSIL.